This T cell receptor beta chain was sequenced in a study of blood T cell repertoires in COVID-19. The wider study: Among Cohort 3 donors, those recovered had two negative PCRs, clearance, or symptom resolution. PBMCs, B-cell-depleted T cells, or T cells were the source of the cDNA or gDNA that made up the material.

Individuals drawn from about 26 US areas were roughly 18 to 100 years old. The CDR3 consists of 17 residues. From germline, CDR1 is SGDLS and CDR2 YYNGEE. V was pared by 3 bases and J by 2 bases, with 9 bases of the junction left unmatched. TCRdb's table, derived via immunoSEQ multiplex PCR, lists solely in-frame clones and lacks some. The sample holds 250,000 to 300,000 clones, around nine tenths seen once. Sequencing was done on a sample of PBMCs or T cells enriched from blood (not recorded which). The chain carries TRBV9 and TRBJ2-1; 9 positions agree with TRBD1. This clonotype was sampled from a woman aged 55-75 years in a cohort exposed to, infected with or recovered from COVID-19 (not recorded which). The CDR3 bases are TGTGCCAGCAGCGCCCTGGGTGGGGACAGGGCCTACAATGAGCAGTTCTTC. Its translation is CASSALGGDRAYNEQFF.